The 13 T cell receptor beta chains listed next were all sequenced from one sample in a study of T cells in Graves' hyperthyroidism and ophthalmopathy. TCR beta CDR3 regions were amplified from RNA. First-round RT-PCR with HTBI primers amplified the TCR CDR3 region. One entry per CDR3 protein results from TCRdb running MiXCR on the multiplex PCR reads. The sample has about 52,000 distinct CDR3 sequences; approximately 48% are singletons. Sequencing was carried out using blood. The receptor set was obtained from a woman in her forties or fifties with Graves' ophthalmopathy.

This clonotype was seen at least ten times. The rearrangement uses TRBV20-1 and TRBJ2-7; 7 positions match TRBD2. CDR1 is DFQATT, CDR2 SNEGSKA, per germline (reference sequence). This CDR3 spans 14 amino acids. V dropped 6 bases and J dropped 1; count of bases not matched to a gene: 9. The CDR3 protein is CSATGRGLSYEQYF. The CDR3 bases are TGCAGTGCCACTGGGAGGGGACTTTCCTACGAGCAGTACTTC.

This clonotype was detected ten times or more. The chain uses TRBV5-4 and TRBJ2-2, with D maybe TRBD2 (6 bases). The germline V and J ends were trimmed by 1 base and 3 bases, with 13 bases remaining between them. This CDR3 is 16 amino acids long. Germline-derived CDR1 and CDR2 are SGHNT and YYREEE (reference sequence). CDR3: CASSLNPGVDTGELFF. CDR3 sequence (DNA): TGTGCCAGCAGCTTGAACCCGGGGGTAGACACCGGGGAGCTGTTTTTT.

This clonotype came up many times. CDR3 region: CASTQGNYGYTF. CDR3 in DNA: TGTGCCAGCACACAGGGGAACTATGGCTACACCTTC. The chain is built from TRBV6-5 and TRBJ1-2; 7 bases are a match to TRBD1. The CDR3 is 12 amino acids. Trimming at V came to 7 bases and at J to 2 bases, leaving 1 base not matched to a gene. Per the germline V gene, CDR1 is MNHEY and CDR2 is SVGAGI.

This clonotype appeared a few times. A read error may account for a junction end that differs from germline. The chain is built from TRBV5-5 and TRBJ2-5; the D gene is possibly TRBD2 (5 bases). Germline V gene lookup returns CDR1 SGHKS and CDR2 YYEKEE (reference sequence). The CDR3 has 9 amino acids. The CDR3 here is CASSLAPGF. The CDR3 bases are TGTGCCAGCAGCTTGGCCCCGGGATTC.

In this sample, this clonotype is medium-sized. The chain couples TRBV5-1 to TRBJ1-2; possible D gene TRBD1, 5 bases. From germline, CDR1 is SGHRS and CDR2 YFSETQ. With 0 bases removed from V and 3 bases from J, the gap between germline ends came to 12 bases. The CDR3 runs to 15 residues. The CDR3 sequence: CASSLGGSGDYGYTF. CDR3 coding DNA: TGCGCCAGCAGCTTGGGGGGCAGCGGAGACTATGGCTACACCTTC. Full variable domain (remainder filled in from reference TRBV5-1 and TRBJ1-2): KAGVTQTPRYLIKTRGQQVTLSCSPISGHRSVSWYQQTPGQGLQFLFEYFSETQRNKGNFPGRFSGRQFSNSRSEMNVSTLELGDSALYLCASSLGGSGDYGYTFGSGTRLTVV.

This clonotype was recorded at least ten times. This sequence joins TRBV11-2 and TRBJ2-7; D not resolved. Trimming removed 5 bases from V and 6 bases from J, with 11 bases in between. The V gene's germline CDR1 is SGHAT and CDR2 FQNNGV. This CDR3 spans 12 amino acids. The CDR3 nucleotides are TGTGCCAGCAGCGCGGTAGGTAGCGAGCAGTACTTC. It yields the protein CASSAVGSEQYF.

By its share, this clonotype is medium-sized. The chain combines TRBV24-1 with TRBJ2-7, with D possibly being TRBD1 (5 bases). The CDR3 length is 12 residues. CDR1 KGHDR and CDR2 SFDVKD come from the germline V gene. Trimming shortened V by 4 bases and J by 4 bases, and 7 bases separated the two germline ends. The DNA for the CDR3 is TGTGCCACCAGTGACCAGGGTTACGAGCAGTACTTC. Amino acids: CATSDQGYEQYF.

On this clonotype: One junction end disagrees with the germline gene, perhaps due to a read error. The rearrangement links TRBV27 to TRBJ2-3; tentatively, D is TRBD2 (5 bases). CDR1 is MNHEY and CDR2 is SMNVEV in the germline V gene (reference sequence). There are 12 residues in the CDR3. CDR3 amino acids: CASGTGTDTQYF. CDR3 coding DNA: TGCGCCAGCGGAACTGGCACAGATACGCAGTATTTT.

The rearrangement links TRBV5-5 to TRBJ2-6; 9 nucleotides agree with TRBD1. The V segment lost 4 bases and the J segment 0 bases; nucleotides outside the gene matches: 17. The CDR3 has 21 amino acids. The germline V gene has CDR1 SGHKS and CDR2 YYEKEE (reference sequence). Here the CDR3 DNA reads TGTGCCAGCAGCCTCAGGGGGGACAGGGTGGCCGCACCCTCTGGGGCCAACGTCCTGACTTTC. It translates to CASSLRGDRVAAPSGANVLTF.

This clonotype was counted a single time. For the CDR3, the DNA is TGCGCCAGCAGCTTCGGACTAGCGGGGGGGTCGACAGATACGCAGTATTTT. It codes for CASSFGLAGGSTDTQYF. The V call is TRBV5-1, the J call TRBJ2-3; 15 nucleotides align to TRBD2. Trimming at V came to 2 bases and at J to 3 bases, leaving 4 bases not matched to a gene. In germline, CDR1 is SGHRS, CDR2 YFSETQ. This CDR3 has 17 amino acids.

By sample share, this clonotype is medium-sized (0.01 to 0.1%). This chain uses TRBV7-9 with TRBJ2-7; 9 positions agree with TRBD1. V lost 4 bases, J lost 1 base, and 2 bases stayed unmatched. This CDR3 is built from 14 residues. Germline V gene sequence: CDR1 SEHNR, CDR2 FQNEAQ (reference sequence). DNA of the CDR3: TGTGCCAGCAGCTCCGGGACAGGGTCCTACGAGCAGTACTTC. Encoded protein: CASSSGTGSYEQYF.

Concerning this clonotype itself: At one of its ends the junction is not consistent with the germline gene, which may arise from a read error. V is TRBV2 and J is TRBJ2-7; TRBD2 might be the D (6 bases). This CDR3 has 15 residues. Per germline, CDR1 SNHLY and CDR2 FYNNEI. The CDR3 protein is CASSLEGRAFYKQYF. DNA for the CDR3: TGTGCCAGCAGCTTGGAGGGACGGGCGTTCTACAAGCAGTACTTC. The full variable domain, in which reference TRBV2 and TRBJ2-7 provide the parts outside the CDR3, is EPEVTQTPSHQVTQMGQEVILRCVPISNHLYFYWYRQILGQKVEFLVSFYNNEISEKSEIFDDQFSVERPDGSNFTLKIRSTKLEDSAMYFCASSLEGRAFYKQYFGPGTRLTVT.

The chain combines TRBV19 with TRBJ1-5; D ambiguous. Germline loops: CDR1 LNHDA, CDR2 SQIVND (reference sequence). V was trimmed by 3 bases and J by 1 base, leaving 13 bases between them. This CDR3 comprises 16 residues. CDR3 in amino acids: CASSIPFAGSNQPQHF. CDR3 bases: TGTGCCAGTAGTATTCCCTTCGCCGGGAGCAATCAGCCCCAGCATTTT.